This TCR beta chain was sequenced for a study of neurological immune-mediated disorders. This clonotype has at least ten counts. With V trimmed by 6 bases and J by 0 bases, 11 bases remained unmatched. CDR3 length: 18 amino acids. The germline CDR1 and CDR2 sequences are MDHEN and SYDVKM. Sequencing runs each generated in excess of 180 million TCR-beta sequences derived from 15-18 subjects. A single record per CDR3 protein comes from TCRdb applying MiXCR to the 5' RACE reads. The sample records about 59,000 distinct CDR3 sequences, over 9.5% being singletons. Unsorted libraries were prepared from 2 million PBMCs held at -80 C.

Sequencing used PBMCs. The chain uses TRBV28 and TRBJ2-6; 7 positions match TRBD1. This TCR was sampled from a woman between 55 and 75 years old with HTLV-1-associated myelopathy (HAM/TSP). The CDR3 is CASRTGTDLLSGANVLTF. The CDR3 nucleotides are TGTGCCAGCAGAACCGGGACAGATTTACTCTCTGGGGCCAACGTCCTGACTTTC.